The 4 T cell receptor beta chains below were found in one sample sequenced in a study of cytomegalovirus exposure and HLA in healthy donors. PCR amplification relied on 60 Vbeta primers (plus 13 Jbeta primers). Some clones are missing from TCRdb's copy, which holds only in-frame ones; the method was immunoSEQ multiplex PCR. Of some 130,000 clones listed, 60% to 85% are singletons. The sequenced sample was PBMCs. The origin of the receptors is a man under 40 in good health and CMV-seronegative.

In this sample, this clone turned up a few times. The chain employs TRBV30 and TRBJ2-3; TRBD2 is a possible D gene (5 bases). Trimming pared 1 base from V and 0 bases from J, leaving 20 bases between. In germline, CDR1 is GTSNPN, CDR2 SVGIG (reference sequence). The CDR3 is 18 amino acids. The CDR3 coding sequence is TGTGCCTGGAGTGGGGTTGCGGCTAGCCCCTCGAGCACAGATACGCAGTATTTT. It yields the protein CAWSGVAASPSSTDTQYF.

The chain recombines TRBV2 with TRBJ1-4; D unclear. The V and J ends lost 8 bases and 0 bases respectively, with 10 bases between them. The CDR3 has 14 amino acids. From germline, CDR1 is SNHLY and CDR2 FYNNEI. The CDR3 coding sequence is TGTGCCAGCGCTGAGGGCCCAACTAATGAAAAACTGTTTTTT. Residues: CASAEGPTNEKLFF.

For this clone: A read error may account for a junction end that differs from germline. The V and J genes are TRBV2 and TRBJ2-4; 7 nucleotides line up with TRBD1. Germline V CDR1 and CDR2: SNHLY, FYNNEI. The CDR3 covers 21 residues. This CDR3 reads CASSGPPGTEAFFRAKNSQYF. CDR3 nucleotide sequence: TGTGCCAGCAGTGGCCCCCCCGGGACAGAGGCCTTTTTTAGAGCCAAAAACAGTCAGTACTTC.

In this sample, this clone turned up once. V gene TRBV28 combines with J gene TRBJ2-7; no clear D gene. The germline gives CDR1 MDHEN, CDR2 SYDVKM. V lost 4 bases, J lost 3 bases, and 10 bases lay in between. The CDR3 has 13 amino acids. DNA for the CDR3: TGTGCCAGCAGTTCAGAGGTGGACTACGAGCAGTACTTC. Translating it yields CASSSEVDYEQYF.